This TCR beta chain was profiled in a study of T cell changes during pregnancy in multiple sclerosis. Germline CDR1 SGHTA, CDR2 FQGNSA. V lost 4 bases, J lost 1 base, and 16 bases lay in between. This CDR3 contains 17 residues. Sequencing used immunoSEQ multiplex PCR; TCRdb keeps in-frame clones, though not all of them. The sample includes some 87,000 clones, around 94% of them seen just once. The specimen comprised CD4+ T cells from peripheral blood mononuclear cells, sampled before pregnancy. The V and J genes are TRBV7-2 and TRBJ2-2; maybe TRBD2 (6 bases). The sequence derives from a female donor with multiple sclerosis, enrolled in a pregnancy study. CDR3 region: CASSSMTGTVNTGELFF. The CDR3 nucleotides read TGTGCCAGCAGCTCCATGACCGGGACTGTGAACACCGGGGAGCTGTTTTTT.